This T cell receptor (beta chain) was sequenced in a study of blood T cell repertoires in COVID-19. Study as a whole: The United States, Italy and Spain were the sources of the acute and convalescent COVID-19 samples. Nucleic acid was either cDNA or gDNA, and it came from T cells, B-cell-depleted T cells, or PBMCs.

This CDR3 region has 15 residues. Germline V gives CDR1 SGHRS, CDR2 YFSETQ. The V gene end was trimmed by 3 bases and the J gene end by 14 bases; junction bases not matched to a gene: 16. Per the authors' pipeline: The authors estimated nucleated cell counts from reference gene primer amplification. The repertoire was sequenced with immunoSEQ multiplex PCR; TCRdb's copy has only in-frame clones and lacks some. V and J calls and clone size come straight from that table; D and trimming were deduced from the DNA. The sample holds 140,000 to 150,000 clones, 79% seen once. The sample was peripheral blood. The TCR originated in a middle-aged man with active or convalescent COVID-19. The chain is built from TRBV5-1 and TRBJ2-1; 8 nucleotides line up with TRBD2. CDR3 bases: TGCGCCAGCAGCTCCGGGACTAGTGACCCGGCAGAGGAGTTCTTC. Its protein product is CASSSGTSDPAEEFF.